This T cell receptor beta chain was identified in a study of blood T cell repertoires in COVID-19. The wider study: Researchers got acute and convalescent COVID-19 samples from the United States, Italy and Spain. PBMCs, B-cell-depleted T cells, or T cells were the source of the cDNA or gDNA that made up the material.

In the authors' workflow: Cell counts per sample came from amplifying reference gene primers. Profiled with immunoSEQ multiplex PCR; TCRdb holds only in-frame clones, not every one. V and J calls and clone size follow that table, whereas D and trimming were derived from the DNA. Altogether 200,000 to 250,000 clones are present, almost 90% being singletons, with the ten largest covering about 15%. Individuals drawn from about two dozen US areas were roughly 18 to 100 years old. V was pared by 0 bases and J by 0 bases, with 8 bases between. The CDR3 totals 15 residues. Germline V gene sequence: CDR1 SGDLS, CDR2 YYNGEE.

The clonotype originates from a woman in her forties or fifties with acute COVID-19. The J gene is TRBJ2-3, the V gene TRBV9; D gene unclear. The sequenced sample was PBMCs or T cells enriched from blood (not recorded which). CDR3 nucleotide sequence: TGTGCCAGCAGCGTAGTTCCCTCTAGCACAGATACGCAGTATTTT. Its translation is CASSVVPSSTDTQYF.